This T cell receptor (beta chain) stems from a study of blood T cells in healthy people across ages. This clonotype was found once. Alongside a J-beta primer mix, a sample-barcoded 5' primer served in a second PCR lasting roughly 6 to 12 cycles. Carrying 12 random nucleotides, a template-switch adaptor labeled each individual cDNA molecule. Each CDR3 protein gets one entry after TCRdb re-called the 5' RACE reads with MiXCR. The sample includes 500,000 to 650,000 distinct CDR3 sequences, about 27% of them seen just once. Germline V gene data show CDR1 as SGHTA and CDR2 as FQGNSA. The CDR3 has 12 amino acids. V was clipped by 3 bases and J by 3 bases, with 6 bases between them. Another study also made use of these data, one on T cells of mothers and their children. That paper adds: RNA that had been extracted went wholly into cDNA synthesis, at about 1.5 ug per 15 ul. The TCR beta CDR3 read count exceeded 9.5 million for each mother and was approximately 3 million for each child.

This clonotype was obtained from a boy aged 2 to 10 in good health. Sequenced sample: blood. The chain combines TRBV7-2 with TRBJ2-7; D not resolved. CDR3: CASSFTYYEQYF. CDR3 sequence (DNA): TGTGCCAGCAGCTTTACCTACTACGAGCAGTACTTC. Full variable domain (rest looked up from reference TRBV7-2 and TRBJ2-7): GAGVSQSPSNKVTEKGKDVELRCDPISGHTALYWYRQSLGQGLEFLIYFQGNSAPDKSGLPSDRFSAERTGGSVSTLTIQRTQQEDSAVYLCASSFTYYEQYFGPGTRLTVT.